These 8 T cell receptor beta chains came from one sample sequenced in a study of somatic mutations in cytotoxic T cells in rheumatoid arthritis. The table came from immunoSEQ multiplex PCR; TCRdb's copy has only in-frame clones and leaves some out. The repertoire holds about 14,000 clones, 82% seen once, with less than 30% in the top ten. Sample: CD8+ T cells sorted from blood. The receptors derive from an adult with rheumatoid arthritis.

The V and J genes are TRBV28 and TRBJ2-1, with D unclear. CDR1 and CDR2 from the germline V gene are MDHEN and SYDVKM. The V gene lost 4 bases and the J gene lost 1 base, with 8 bases spanning the gap. The CDR3 is 14 residues long. The CDR3 DNA follows: TGTGCCAGCAGTTATGCGGCTTCCTACAATGAGCAGTTCTTC. Its protein is CASSYAASYNEQFF. The complete variable domain, with remaining parts taken from reference TRBV28 and TRBJ2-1, reads DVKVTQSSRYLVKRTGEKVFLECVQDMDHENMFWYRQDPGLGLRLIYFSYDVKMKEKGDIPEGYSVSREKKERFSLILESASTNQTSMYLCASSYAASYNEQFFGPGTRLTVL.

This clone was detected only once. This rearrangement joins TRBV29-1 to TRBJ2-7; a possible D gene is TRBD1 (6 bases). V was trimmed by 4 bases and J by 3 bases, leaving 31 bases between them. Germline V gene data show CDR1 as SQVTM and CDR2 as ANQGSEA. This CDR3 is built from 19 residues. In DNA form, the CDR3 reads TGCAGCGTTGTATTTTCAGGGGATGGGCCTGATATCTGGGGCTACGAGCAGTACTTC. It is translated as CSVVFSGDGPDIWGYEQYF.

V is TRBV9 and J is TRBJ1-2; D is unclear. In germline, CDR1 is SGDLS, CDR2 YYNGEE. V was clipped by 0 bases and J by 0 bases, with 6 bases between them. The CDR3 runs to 14 residues. This chain's CDR3 is CASSVGLPNYGYTF. CDR3 in DNA: TGTGCCAGCAGCGTAGGGCTACCTAACTATGGCTACACCTTC.

The V gene is TRBV27, the J gene TRBJ2-2; D assignment may be TRBD1 or TRBD2 (6 bases each). The CDR3 has 13 amino acids. Trimming cost V 10 bases and J 4 bases, with 13 bases left between them. Germline V gives CDR1 MNHEY, CDR2 SMNVEV (reference sequence). The CDR3 sequence is CAIRGRGTGELFF. The CDR3 region has the DNA TGTGCCATTCGGGGGCGCGGCACCGGGGAGCTGTTTTTT.

The chain is built from TRBV28 and TRBJ2-6, with D perhaps matching TRBD1 (6 bases). The CDR3 loop spans 15 amino acids. Germline CDR1 MDHEN, CDR2 SYDVKM. The ends were cut back, 7 bases at V and 12 bases at J, with 22 bases in the middle. The DNA of the CDR3 is TGTGCCAGCACCACAGAACAGGGACCCATGTCCGTCCTGACTTTC. It is translated as CASTTEQGPMSVLTF.

The rearrangement links TRBV27 to TRBJ1-6; 9 bases are shared with TRBD1. CDR3 length: 15 residues. V lost 4 bases to trimming and J lost 8 bases; unmatched junction nucleotides: 6. Germline V CDR1 and CDR2: MNHEY, SMNVEV (reference sequence). CDR3 in DNA: TGTGCCAGCAGTTCCGGGACAGGGAGGTATTCACCCCTCCACTTT. Translating it yields CASSSGTGRYSPLHF.

This clone has just a few counts. The chain recombines TRBV25-1 with TRBJ2-3; D could derive from TRBD1 or TRBD2 (5 bases each). Trimming pared 7 bases from V and 0 bases from J, leaving 14 bases between. The CDR3 contains 15 residues. Looked up from germline, CDR1 is MGHDK and CDR2 is SYGVNS. The CDR3 loop reads CASISNRDSTDTQYF. In nucleotides, the CDR3 is TGTGCCAGCATTTCGAACCGGGACAGCACAGATACGCAGTATTTT.

J is TRBJ1-5 and V is TRBV2; D ambiguous. The CDR3 extends over 12 amino acids. The ends were cut back, 5 bases at V and 3 bases at J, with 5 bases in the middle. The germline gives CDR1 SNHLY, CDR2 FYNNEI. CDR3 coding DNA: TGTGCCAGCAGTATACACAATCAGCCCCAGCATTTT. Amino acid sequence: CASSIHNQPQHF.